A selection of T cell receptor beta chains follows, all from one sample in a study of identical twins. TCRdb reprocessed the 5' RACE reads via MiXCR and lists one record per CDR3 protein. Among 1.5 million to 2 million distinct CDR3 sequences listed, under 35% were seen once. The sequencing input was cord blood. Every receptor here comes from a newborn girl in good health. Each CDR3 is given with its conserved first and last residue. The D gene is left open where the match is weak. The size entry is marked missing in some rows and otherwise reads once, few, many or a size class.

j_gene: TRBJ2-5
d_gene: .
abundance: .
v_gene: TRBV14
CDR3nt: TGTGCCAGCAGCCAAGACAGCTCGTCAAAAGAGACCCAGTACTTC
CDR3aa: CASSQDSSSKETQYF

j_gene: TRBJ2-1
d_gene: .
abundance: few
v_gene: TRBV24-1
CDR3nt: TGTGCCACCAGATTTGACAGGGAGGATGAGCAGTTCTTC
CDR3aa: CATRFDREDEQFF

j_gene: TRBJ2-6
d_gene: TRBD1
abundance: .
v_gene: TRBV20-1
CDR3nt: TGCAGTGCTAGGGGCCATGACAGGGCTGGGGCCAACGTCCTGACTTTC
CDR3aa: CSARGHDRAGANVLTF

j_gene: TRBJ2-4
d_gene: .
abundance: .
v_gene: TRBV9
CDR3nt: TGTGCCAGCAGCGTAGGGGGCGGGCCCAAAAACATTCAGTACTTC
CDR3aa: CASSVGGGPKNIQYF

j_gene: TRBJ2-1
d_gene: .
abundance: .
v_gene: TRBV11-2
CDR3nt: TGTGCCAGCAGCTTAGTACGTCTGCGGGGCTACAATGAGCAGTTCTTC
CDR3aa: CASSLVRLRGYNEQFF

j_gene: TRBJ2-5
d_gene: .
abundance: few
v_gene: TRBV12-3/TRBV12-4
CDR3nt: TGTGCCAGCAGTTTACTAGCAATGTACTTC
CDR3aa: CASSLLAMYF

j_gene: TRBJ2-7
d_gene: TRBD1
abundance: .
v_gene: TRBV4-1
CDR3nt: TGCGCCAGCAGCCATTTCCCGGGACAGGGATCCGAGCAGTACTTC
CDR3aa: CASSHFPGQGSEQYF

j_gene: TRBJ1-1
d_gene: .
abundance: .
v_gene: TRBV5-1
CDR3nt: TGCGCCAGCAGCTATTTAATAGATGGGAGGGATGAAGCTTTCTTT
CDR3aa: CASSYLIDGRDEAFF

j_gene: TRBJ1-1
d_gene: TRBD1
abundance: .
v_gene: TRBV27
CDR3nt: TGTGCCAGCGGATATTTGACGGGACAGGGGGTAACGAACACTGAAGCTTTCTTT
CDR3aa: CASGYLTGQGVTNTEAFF

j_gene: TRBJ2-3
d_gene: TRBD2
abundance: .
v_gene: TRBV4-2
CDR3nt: TGTGCCAGCAGCCGCCAACCCGGGACTAGCATCACAGATACGCAGTATTTT
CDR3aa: CASSRQPGTSITDTQYF

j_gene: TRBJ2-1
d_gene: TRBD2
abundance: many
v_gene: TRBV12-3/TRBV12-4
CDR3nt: TGTGCCAGCAGTTCAGCGGGACTTCAGTTCTTC
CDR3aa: CASSSAGLQFF

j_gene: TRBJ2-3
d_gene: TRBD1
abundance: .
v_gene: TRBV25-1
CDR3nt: TGTGCCGTCCGGACAGGACGCACAGATACGCAGTATTTT
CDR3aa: CAVRTGRTDTQYF

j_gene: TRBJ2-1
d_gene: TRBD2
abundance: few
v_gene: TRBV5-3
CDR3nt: TGTGCCAGAAGCTTGGTAGTCGGGAGGGCCCACTTTTACAATGAGCAGTTCTTC
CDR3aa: CARSLVVGRAHFYNEQFF

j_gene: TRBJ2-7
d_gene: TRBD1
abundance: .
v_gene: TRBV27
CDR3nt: TGTGCCAGCAGCCGACTGACAGGGGCGGGGTACGAGCAGTACTTC
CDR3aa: CASSRLTGAGYEQYF

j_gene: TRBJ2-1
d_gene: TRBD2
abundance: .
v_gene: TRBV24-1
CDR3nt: TGTGCCACCAGTGATCCCCGACTAGCGGGCAACAATGAGCAGTTCTTC
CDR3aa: CATSDPRLAGNNEQFF

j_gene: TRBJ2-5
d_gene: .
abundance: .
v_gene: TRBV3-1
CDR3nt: TGTGCCAGCAGCCAAGAGGGCTTAGGGGCCTATCAAGAGACCCAGTACTTC
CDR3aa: CASSQEGLGAYQETQYF

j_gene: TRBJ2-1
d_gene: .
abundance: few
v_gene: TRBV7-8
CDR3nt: TGTGCCAGCAGCTTAGCGGGGCCCCACAATGAGCAGTTCTTC
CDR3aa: CASSLAGPHNEQFF

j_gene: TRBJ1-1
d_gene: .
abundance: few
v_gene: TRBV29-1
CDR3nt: TGCAGCGTTGTGGTGGGGGCGAACACTGAAGCTTTCTTT
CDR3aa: CSVVVGANTEAFF

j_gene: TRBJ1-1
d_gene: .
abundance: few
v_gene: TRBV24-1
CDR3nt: TGTGCCACCAGGTTCGGGGTGAACACTGAAGCTTTCTTT
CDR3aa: CATRFGVNTEAFF

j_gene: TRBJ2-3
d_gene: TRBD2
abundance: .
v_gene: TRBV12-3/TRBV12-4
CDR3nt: TGTGCCAGCAGTTCCGGGACTAGCGGGAGTTTTCCCGCAGATACGCAGTATTTT
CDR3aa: CASSSGTSGSFPADTQYF

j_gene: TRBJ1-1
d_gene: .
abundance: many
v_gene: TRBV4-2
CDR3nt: TGTGCCAGCAGCCAAGAGGGTTTGAACACTGAAGCTTTCTTT
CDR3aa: CASSQEGLNTEAFF

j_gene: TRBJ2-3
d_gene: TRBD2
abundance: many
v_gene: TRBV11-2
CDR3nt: TGTGCCAGCAGCTTAGATCCCCCTAGCGGGGGTTGGGCAGATACGCAGTATTTT
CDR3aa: CASSLDPPSGGWADTQYF

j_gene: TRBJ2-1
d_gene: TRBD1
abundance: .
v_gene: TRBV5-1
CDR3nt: TGCGCCAACAGACGCACCGGGACAGAATACAATGAGCAGTTCTTC
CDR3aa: CANRRTGTEYNEQFF

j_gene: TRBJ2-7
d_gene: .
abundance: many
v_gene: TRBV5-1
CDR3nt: TGTGCCAGCAGCTTAAACACCTACGAGCAGTACTTC
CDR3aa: CASSLNTYEQYF

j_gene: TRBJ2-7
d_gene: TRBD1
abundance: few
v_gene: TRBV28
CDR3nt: TGTGCCAGCAGCACCCCGGGACAGGGGATGCAATCCCGGATCTACGAGCAGTACTTC
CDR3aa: CASSTPGQGMQSRIYEQYF

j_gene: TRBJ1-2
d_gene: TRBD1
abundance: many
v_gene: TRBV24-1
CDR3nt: TGTGCCACCGGACAGGGCAACTATGGCTACACCTTC
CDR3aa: CATGQGNYGYTF

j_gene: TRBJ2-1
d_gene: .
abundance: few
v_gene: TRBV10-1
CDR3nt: TGCGCCAGCAGTGAGTATAGACTAGGGGTGCAGTTCTTC
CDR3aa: CASSEYRLGVQFF

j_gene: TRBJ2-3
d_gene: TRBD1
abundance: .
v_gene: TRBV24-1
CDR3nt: TGTGCCACCAGTCACAGGGGGACCTTCCGCACAGATACGCAGTATTTT
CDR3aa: CATSHRGTFRTDTQYF

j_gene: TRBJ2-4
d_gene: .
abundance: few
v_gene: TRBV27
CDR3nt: TGTGCCAGCGGGACAATAGCCAAAAACATTCAGTACTTC
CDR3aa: CASGTIAKNIQYF

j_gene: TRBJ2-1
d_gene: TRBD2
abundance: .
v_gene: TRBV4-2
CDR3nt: TGTGCCAGCAGCCAAGATCGGGCTAGCGGGAGCCATGAGCAGTTCTTC
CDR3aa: CASSQDRASGSHEQFF

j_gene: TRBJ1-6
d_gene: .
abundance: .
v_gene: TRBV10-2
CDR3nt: TGCGCCAGCAGTGAGGGCCATAATAATTCACCCCTCCACTTT
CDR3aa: CASSEGHNNSPLHF

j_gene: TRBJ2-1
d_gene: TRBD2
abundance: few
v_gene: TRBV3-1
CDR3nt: TGTGCCAGCAGCCAACTGGGACTAGCGGAGGGATACAATGAGCAGTTCTTC
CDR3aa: CASSQLGLAEGYNEQFF

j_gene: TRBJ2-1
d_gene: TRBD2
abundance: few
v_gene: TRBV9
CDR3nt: TGTGCCAGCAGCCCAAGAGGTAGCGGGCCAAACAATGAGCAGTTCTTC
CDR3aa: CASSPRGSGPNNEQFF

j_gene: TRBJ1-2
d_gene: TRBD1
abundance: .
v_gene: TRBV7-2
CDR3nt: TGTGCCAGCAGCTTAGGGACCGGGACAGGGACCTATGGCTACACCTTC
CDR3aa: CASSLGTGTGTYGYTF

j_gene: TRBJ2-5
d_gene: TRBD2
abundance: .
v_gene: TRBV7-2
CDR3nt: TGTGCCAGCAGCTGGGCCGGGGGGGCCCAGGAGACCCAGTACTTC
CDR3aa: CASSWAGGAQETQYF

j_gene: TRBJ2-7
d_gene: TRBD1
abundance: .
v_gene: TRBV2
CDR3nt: TGTGCCAGGGGACAGGGAAAAGGATACGAGCAGTACTTC
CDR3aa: CARGQGKGYEQYF

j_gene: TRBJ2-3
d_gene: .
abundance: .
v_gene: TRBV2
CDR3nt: TGTGCCAGCAGTCGGGACAGGACTAGCACAGATACGCAGTTTTTT
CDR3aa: CASSRDRTSTDTQFF

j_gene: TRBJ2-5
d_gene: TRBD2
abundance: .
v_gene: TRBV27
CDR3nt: TGTGCCAGCATAGCCCCGATGACTAGCGGGGCGAAGACCCAGTACTTC
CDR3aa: CASIAPMTSGAKTQYF

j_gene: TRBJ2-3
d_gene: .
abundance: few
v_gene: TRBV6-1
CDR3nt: TGTGCCAGCAGGCGGGACACCTCAACAGATACGCAGTATTTT
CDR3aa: CASRRDTSTDTQYF

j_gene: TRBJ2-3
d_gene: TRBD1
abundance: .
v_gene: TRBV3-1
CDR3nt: TGTGCCAGCAGCCAAGATGCCAGGGGGCAAAGAGATACGCAGTATTTT
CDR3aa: CASSQDARGQRDTQYF

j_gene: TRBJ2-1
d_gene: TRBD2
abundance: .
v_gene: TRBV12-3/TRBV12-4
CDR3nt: TGTGCCAGCAGCACTAGCGCTCACAATGAGCAGTTCTTC
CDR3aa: CASSTSAHNEQFF

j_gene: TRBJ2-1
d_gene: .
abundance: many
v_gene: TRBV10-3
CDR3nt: TGTGCCATCAGTGATTCACTAGTCGATGAGCAGTTCTTC
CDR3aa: CAISDSLVDEQFF

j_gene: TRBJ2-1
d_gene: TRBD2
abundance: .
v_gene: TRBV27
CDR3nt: TGTGCCAGCAGCCGACTAGCGGTGGGGAATGAGCAGTTCTTC
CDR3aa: CASSRLAVGNEQFF

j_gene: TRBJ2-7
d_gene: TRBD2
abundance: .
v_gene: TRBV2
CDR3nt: TGTGCCAGGGAAGGGACTACCCTCCCCTACGAGCAGTACTTC
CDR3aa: CAREGTTLPYEQYF

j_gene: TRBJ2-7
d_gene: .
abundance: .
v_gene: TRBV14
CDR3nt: TGTGCCAGCAGCCCCCCCGCGGGCCGGGGTCTCTACGAGCAGTACTTC
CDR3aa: CASSPPAGRGLYEQYF

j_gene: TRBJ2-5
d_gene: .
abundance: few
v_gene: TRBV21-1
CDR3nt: TGTGCCAGCAGCAAAGTCAGGGATATCCAAGAGACCCAGTACTTC
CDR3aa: CASSKVRDIQETQYF

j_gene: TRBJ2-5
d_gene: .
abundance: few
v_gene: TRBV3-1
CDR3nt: TGTGCCAGCAGCCAAGCTAACGCAAAGACCCAGTACTTC
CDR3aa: CASSQANAKTQYF

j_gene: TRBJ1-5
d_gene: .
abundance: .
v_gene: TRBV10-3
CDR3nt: TGTGCCATCAGTCAGGGTAATCAGCCCCAGCATTTT
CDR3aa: CAISQGNQPQHF

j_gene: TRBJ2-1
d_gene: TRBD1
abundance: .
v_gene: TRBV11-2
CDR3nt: TGTGCCAGCAGCCCCGACAGGGCATGGTCCAATGAGCAGTTCTTC
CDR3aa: CASSPDRAWSNEQFF

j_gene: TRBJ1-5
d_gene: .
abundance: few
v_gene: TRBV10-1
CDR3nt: TGCGCCAGCAGTGAGTGCGAAGGGGCAGGCAATCAGCCCCAGCATTTT
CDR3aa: CASSECEGAGNQPQHF

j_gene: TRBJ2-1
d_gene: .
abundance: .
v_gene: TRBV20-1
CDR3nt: TGCAGTGCTAGTTCCCATGAGCAGTTCTTC
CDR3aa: CSASSHEQFF

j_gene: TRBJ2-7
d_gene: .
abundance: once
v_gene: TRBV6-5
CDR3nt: TGTGCCGGCAGTTACTTACAGGGCTACGAGCAGTACTTC
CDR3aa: CAGSYLQGYEQYF

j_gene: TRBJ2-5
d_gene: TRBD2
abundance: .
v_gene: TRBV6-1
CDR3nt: TGTGCCAGCAGTGACCTAGCGGGAGGGCAAGAGACCCAGTACTTC
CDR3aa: CASSDLAGGQETQYF